Detailed here is one T cell receptor beta chain. This clone's antigen is unknown. Base qualities are missing; no much larger clone stands one base away. This specimen belongs to a study of shared clonotypes between healthy human individuals (dated by TCRdb to 2020 to 2021). For the study in its entirety: A couple of women and three men aged 18 to 49 years were included in the cohort. Libraries were prepared and TCR repertoires were sequenced by different laboratories using diverse techniques, in order to increase sequencing depth and limit assay-specific biases. For each donor, three plates each were used for CD4 naive and CD4 memory, two plates were used for CD8 naive, and one plate was used for CD8 memory. Each donor's leukapheresis produced roughly between roughly 0.94 and 9.5 billion PBMCs. To estimate repertoire size and how much clonotype sharing occurs between individuals, the study deeply sequenced the blood TCR repertoires of several healthy adults. On the study overall, not on this receptor specifically: Sampling was restricted to blood, and TCR repertoires in tissue are likely to differ from TCR repertoires in blood. Pairwise subsampling led to the expectation that sequencing depth would affect the degree of clonotype sharing among donors. Compared with non-shared clonotypes, clonotypes shared by all four sorted-subset donors had higher generation probabilities. Rarefaction of sorted-subset datasets indicated incomplete sequencing despite the large sequencing depth. The genetic and exposure-history diversity represented was limited by the small number of donors. When several donors were compared, the shared fraction of clonotypes was about 5% for naive CD4, 3% to 4% for naive CD8, 2.3% for memory CD4, and 0.35% to 0.4% for memory CD8. Estimated clonotype richness was generally larger for naive than for memory subsets.

Trimming takes 2 bases from V and 4 bases from J, and the germline ends sit 14 bases apart. The CDR3 contains 15 residues, cysteine and phenylalanine counted. Only the CDR3 DNA is retained, 45 bases long and in frame from the first base. CDR1 and CDR2 are drawn from the germline V gene: MGHDK, SYGVNS. TCR CDR3 regions were amplified from genomic DNA by multiplex PCR using the deep immunoSEQ assay. For each cell subset, the extracted genomic DNA was distributed evenly across all wells of several immunoSEQ 96-well plates, and each plate served as one replicate. For sorted subsets, each replicate PCR was loaded with about 200 ng genomic DNA, equivalent to 32,000 or so T cell genomes. Purified libraries were quantified with a Qubit 3.0 fluorometer, sized on a Bioanalyzer 2100, and re-quantified with the KAPA Library Quantification kit. Each immunoSEQ 96-well plate was sequenced on its own single-read 150-cycle Illumina NextSeq 550 flow cell. In the authors' own workflow: The immunoSEQ output contained only junctional sequences without quality scores, so filtering could not match that applied to full-length reads. To assign V/J genes and CDR3, sequences were annotated using PyIR, a Python wrapper for IgBLAST v1.9, with IMGT germline references. Any read was removed if the V/J assignment was weak (E-value above 1e-6), the CDR3 was missing, or the read contained stop codons, out-of-frame junctions, or ambiguous translated residues. A V3J clonotype was defined by an identical inferred V gene, J gene, and CDR3 amino acid sequence. Percentage overlap between repertoires was computed as shared unique clonotypes divided by the size of the smaller repertoire. Three approaches were used to assess repertoire richness: RTK rarefaction, the Chao1 estimator, and Recon v2.1 estimates of unobserved clonotypes. OLGA was used to compute generation probabilities for all TCRbeta clonotypes that the gDNA method yielded from a handful of donors. As stored in TCRdb, this immuneACCESS dataset retains in-frame rearrangements with V and J assigned. A fraction of the clones does not appear; measured against another copy, unresolved V genes explain less than half of the discrepancy, and the remainder lacks a known reason. V and J calls and clone size are copied from that table; D and trimming were computed from the DNA. The sample contains roughly 1,100,000 clones, around 74% of them found a single time. The ten top clones hold 1.4% to 1.5% of the sample.

Donors were healthy HIV-negative adults with no recently reported acute infections or vaccinations. Every donor was a Caucasian adult living in Nashville, Tennessee, USA. Magnetic negative selection was used to enrich CD4+ T cells, after which naive cells were positively selected on CD45RA and the negative fraction became the memory subset. Blood was collected by leukapheresis, and PBMCs were isolated by Ficoll-Histopaque density gradient centrifugation and then cryopreserved in liquid nitrogen vapor phase. Purity and quantity of every magnetically sorted T cell population were checked by analytical flow cytometry. From each sorted fraction, genomic DNA was isolated and quantified by UV absorbance on a Nanodrop 2000c.

The receptor was isolated from a man aged 18 to 29 in good health. The rearranged segments are TRBV25-1 and TRBJ1-2; the D region possibly corresponds to TRBD1 (6 bases align). Sequencing input: memory CD4+ T cells sorted from blood. The cell subset or site label on this specimen signifies: CD45RA-negative fraction. The CDR3 protein is CASSEPGQTGYGYTF. In nucleotides, the sequence is TGTGCCAGCAGTGAACCCGGTCAGACAGGCTATGGCTACACCTTC.